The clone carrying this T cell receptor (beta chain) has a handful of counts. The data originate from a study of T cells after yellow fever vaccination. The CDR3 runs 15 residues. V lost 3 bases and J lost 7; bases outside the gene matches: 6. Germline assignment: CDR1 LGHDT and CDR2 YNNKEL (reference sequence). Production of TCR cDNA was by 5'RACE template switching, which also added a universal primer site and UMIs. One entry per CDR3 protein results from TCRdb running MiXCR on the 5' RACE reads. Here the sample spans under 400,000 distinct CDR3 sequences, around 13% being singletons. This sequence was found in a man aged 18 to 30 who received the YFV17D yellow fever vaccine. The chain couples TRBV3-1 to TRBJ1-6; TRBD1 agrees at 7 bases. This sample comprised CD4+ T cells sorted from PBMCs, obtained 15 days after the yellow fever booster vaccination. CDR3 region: CASSQKGQKNSPLHF. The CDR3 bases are TGTGCCAGCAGCCAGAAGGGACAGAAAAATTCACCCCTCCACTTT.